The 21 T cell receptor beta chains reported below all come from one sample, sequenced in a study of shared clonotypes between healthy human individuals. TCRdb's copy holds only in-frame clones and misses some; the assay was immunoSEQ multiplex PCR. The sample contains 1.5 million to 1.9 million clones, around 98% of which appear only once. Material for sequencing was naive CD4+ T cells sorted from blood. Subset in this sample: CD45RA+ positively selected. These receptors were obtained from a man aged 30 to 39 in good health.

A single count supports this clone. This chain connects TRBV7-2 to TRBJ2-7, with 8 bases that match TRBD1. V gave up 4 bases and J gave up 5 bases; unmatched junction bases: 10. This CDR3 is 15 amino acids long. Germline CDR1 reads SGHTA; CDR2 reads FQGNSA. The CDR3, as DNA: TGTGCCAGCAGCTCCCGGACAGGGATCCTCCACGAGCAGTACTTC. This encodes CASSSRTGILHEQYF.

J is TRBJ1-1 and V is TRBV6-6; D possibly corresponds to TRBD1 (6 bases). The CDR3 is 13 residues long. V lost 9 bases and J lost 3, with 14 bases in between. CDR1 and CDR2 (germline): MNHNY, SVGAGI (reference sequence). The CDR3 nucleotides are TGTGCCAGGAAACAGGGTAGTTACACTGAAGCTTTCTTT. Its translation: CARKQGSYTEAFF.

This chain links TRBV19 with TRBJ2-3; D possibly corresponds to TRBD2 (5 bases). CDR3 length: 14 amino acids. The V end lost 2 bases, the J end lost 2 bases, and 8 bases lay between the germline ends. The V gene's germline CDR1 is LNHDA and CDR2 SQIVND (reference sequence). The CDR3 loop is CASSIPGFTDTQYF. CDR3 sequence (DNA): TGTGCCAGTAGTATACCGGGGTTCACAGATACGCAGTATTTT. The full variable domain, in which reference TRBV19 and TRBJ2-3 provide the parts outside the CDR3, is DGGITQSPKYLFRKEGQNVTLSCEQNLNHDAMYWYRQDPGQGLRLIYYSQIVNDFQKGDIAEGYSVSREKKESFPLTVTSAQKNPTAFYLCASSIPGFTDTQYFGPGTRLTVL.

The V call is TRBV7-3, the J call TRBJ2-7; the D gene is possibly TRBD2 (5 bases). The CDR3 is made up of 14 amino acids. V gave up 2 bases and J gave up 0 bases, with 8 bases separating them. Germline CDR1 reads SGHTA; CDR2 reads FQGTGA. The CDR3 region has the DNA TGTGCCAGCAGCTTAGCGGCGGGCTCCTACGAGCAGTACTTC. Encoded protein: CASSLAAGSYEQYF.

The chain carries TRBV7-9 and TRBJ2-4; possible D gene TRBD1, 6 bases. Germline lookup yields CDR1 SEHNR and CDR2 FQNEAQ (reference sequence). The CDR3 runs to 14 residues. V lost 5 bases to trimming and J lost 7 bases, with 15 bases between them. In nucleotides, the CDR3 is TGTGCCAGCAGCCCGTTACGTGGGGGCAACATTCAGTACTTC. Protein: CASSPLRGGNIQYF.

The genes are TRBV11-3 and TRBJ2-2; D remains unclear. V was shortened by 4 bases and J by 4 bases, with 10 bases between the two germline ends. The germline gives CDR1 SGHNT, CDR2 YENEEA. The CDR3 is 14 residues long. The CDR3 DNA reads TGTGCCAGCAGCTCAACCTTGGCCACCGGGGAGCTGTTTTTT. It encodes CASSSTLATGELFF.

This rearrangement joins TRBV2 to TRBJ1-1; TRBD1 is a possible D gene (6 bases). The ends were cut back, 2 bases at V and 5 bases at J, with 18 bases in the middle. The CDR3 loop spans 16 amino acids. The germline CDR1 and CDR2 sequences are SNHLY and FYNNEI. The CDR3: CASSERGADGSTEAFF. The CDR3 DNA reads TGTGCCAGCAGTGAAAGGGGGGCTGATGGTTCTACTGAAGCTTTCTTT.

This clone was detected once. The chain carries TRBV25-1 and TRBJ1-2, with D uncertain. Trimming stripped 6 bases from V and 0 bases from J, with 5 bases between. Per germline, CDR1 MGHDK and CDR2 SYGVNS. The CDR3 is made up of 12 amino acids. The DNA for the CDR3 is TGTGCCAGCAGCATAACTAACTATGGCTACACCTTC. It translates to CASSITNYGYTF.

The CDR3 here is CASSYLIMKAAGYGYTF. The CDR3 DNA reads as TGTGCCAGCAGTTATCTTATCATGAAGGCCGCTGGCTATGGCTACACCTTC. The chain combines TRBV28 with TRBJ1-2; no firm D call. Deletions cut 4 bases from V and 4 bases from J, with 22 bases between. The CDR3 contains 17 residues. The germline V gene has CDR1 MDHEN and CDR2 SYDVKM.

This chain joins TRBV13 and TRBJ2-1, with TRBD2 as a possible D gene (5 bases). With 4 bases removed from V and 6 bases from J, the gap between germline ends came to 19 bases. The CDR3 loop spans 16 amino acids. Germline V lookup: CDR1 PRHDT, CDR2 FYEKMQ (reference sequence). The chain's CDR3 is CASSSPALVPVNEQFF. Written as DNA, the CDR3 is TGTGCCAGCAGCTCCCCCGCACTAGTGCCCGTCAATGAGCAGTTCTTC.

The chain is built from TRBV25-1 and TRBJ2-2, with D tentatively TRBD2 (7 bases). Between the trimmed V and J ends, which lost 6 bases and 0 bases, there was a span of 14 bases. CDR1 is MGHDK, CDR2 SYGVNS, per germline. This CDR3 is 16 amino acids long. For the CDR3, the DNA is TGTGCCAGCAGCCTGGGGGGGGCCCCGAACACCGGGGAGCTGTTTTTT. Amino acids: CASSLGGAPNTGELFF.

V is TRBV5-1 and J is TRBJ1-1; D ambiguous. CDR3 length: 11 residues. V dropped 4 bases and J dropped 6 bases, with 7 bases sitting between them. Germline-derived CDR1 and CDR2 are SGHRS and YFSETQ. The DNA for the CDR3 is TGCGCCAGCAGCCAAAGCGCTGAAGCTTTCTTT. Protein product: CASSQSAEAFF. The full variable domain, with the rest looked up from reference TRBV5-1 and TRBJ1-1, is KAGVTQTPRYLIKTRGQQVTLSCSPISGHRSVSWYQQTPGQGLQFLFEYFSETQRNKGNFPGRFSGRQFSNSRSEMNVSTLELGDSALYLCASSQSAEAFFGQGTRLTVV.

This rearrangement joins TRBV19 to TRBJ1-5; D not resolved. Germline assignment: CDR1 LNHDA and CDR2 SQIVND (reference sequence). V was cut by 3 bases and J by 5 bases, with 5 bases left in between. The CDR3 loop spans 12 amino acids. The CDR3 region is CASSIGYQPQHF. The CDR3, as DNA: TGTGCCAGTAGTATTGGGTATCAGCCCCAGCATTTT. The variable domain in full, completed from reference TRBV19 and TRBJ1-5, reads DGGITQSPKYLFRKEGQNVTLSCEQNLNHDAMYWYRQDPGQGLRLIYYSQIVNDFQKGDIAEGYSVSREKKESFPLTVTSAQKNPTAFYLCASSIGYQPQHFGDGTRLSIL.

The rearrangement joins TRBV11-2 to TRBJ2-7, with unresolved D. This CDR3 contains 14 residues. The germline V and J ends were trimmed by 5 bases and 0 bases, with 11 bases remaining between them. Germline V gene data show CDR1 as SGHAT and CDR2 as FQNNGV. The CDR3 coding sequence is TGTGCCAGCAGCACGGACGCAGTCTCCTACGAGCAGTACTTC. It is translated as CASSTDAVSYEQYF.

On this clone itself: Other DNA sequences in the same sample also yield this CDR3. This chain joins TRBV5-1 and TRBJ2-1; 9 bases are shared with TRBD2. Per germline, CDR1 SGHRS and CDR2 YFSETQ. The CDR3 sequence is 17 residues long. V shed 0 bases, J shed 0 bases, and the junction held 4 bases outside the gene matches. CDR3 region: CASSLGLADSSYNEQFF. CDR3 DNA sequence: TGCGCCAGCAGCTTGGGACTAGCGGACAGCTCCTACAATGAGCAGTTCTTC.

In DNA, the CDR3 is TGTGCCAGCAGCCTGCAGGGAGATCTGGGCACTGAAGCTTTCTTT. The encoded protein is CASSLQGDLGTEAFF. The chain carries TRBV9 and TRBJ1-1; tentatively, D is TRBD1 (5 bases). Trimming pared 4 bases from V and 4 bases from J, leaving 17 bases between. The CDR3 covers 15 residues. Germline loops: CDR1 SGDLS, CDR2 YYNGEE.

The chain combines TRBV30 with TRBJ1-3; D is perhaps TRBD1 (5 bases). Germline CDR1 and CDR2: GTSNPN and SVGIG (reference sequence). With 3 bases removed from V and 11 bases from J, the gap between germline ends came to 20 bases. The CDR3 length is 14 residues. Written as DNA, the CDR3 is TGTGCCTGGAGCGCCCTTGATGGGGCCAGAGCCATATATTTT. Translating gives CAWSALDGARAIYF.

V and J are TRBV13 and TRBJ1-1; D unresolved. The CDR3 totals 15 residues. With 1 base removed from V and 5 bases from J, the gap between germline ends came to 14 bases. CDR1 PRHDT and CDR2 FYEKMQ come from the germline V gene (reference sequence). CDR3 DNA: TGTGCCAGCAGCTTAGTAGGCACCATCCGGACTGAAGCTTTCTTT. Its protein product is CASSLVGTIRTEAFF.

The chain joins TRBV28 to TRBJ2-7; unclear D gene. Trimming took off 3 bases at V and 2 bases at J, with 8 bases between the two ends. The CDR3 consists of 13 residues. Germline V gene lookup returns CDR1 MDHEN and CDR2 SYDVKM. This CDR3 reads CASSLKRTYEQYF. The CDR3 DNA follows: TGTGCCAGCAGTTTGAAAAGGACCTACGAGCAGTACTTC.

CDR3 region: CASSPLPSGSGETQYF. DNA for the CDR3: TGTGCCAGCTCACCATTGCCCAGCGGGAGTGGGGAGACCCAGTACTTC. The rearrangement links TRBV18 to TRBJ2-5, with 8 nucleotides matching TRBD2. The CDR3 extends over 16 amino acids. Germline CDR1 reads KGHSH; CDR2 reads LQKENI. V trimming: 2 bases; J trimming: 5 bases; junction bases outside the gene matches: 10.

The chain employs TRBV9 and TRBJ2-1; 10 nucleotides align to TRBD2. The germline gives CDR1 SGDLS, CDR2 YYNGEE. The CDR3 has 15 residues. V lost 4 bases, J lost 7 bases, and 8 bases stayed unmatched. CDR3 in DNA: TGTGCCAGCAGCTACTCTAGCGGGAGATGGAATGAGCAGTTCTTC. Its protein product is CASSYSSGRWNEQFF.